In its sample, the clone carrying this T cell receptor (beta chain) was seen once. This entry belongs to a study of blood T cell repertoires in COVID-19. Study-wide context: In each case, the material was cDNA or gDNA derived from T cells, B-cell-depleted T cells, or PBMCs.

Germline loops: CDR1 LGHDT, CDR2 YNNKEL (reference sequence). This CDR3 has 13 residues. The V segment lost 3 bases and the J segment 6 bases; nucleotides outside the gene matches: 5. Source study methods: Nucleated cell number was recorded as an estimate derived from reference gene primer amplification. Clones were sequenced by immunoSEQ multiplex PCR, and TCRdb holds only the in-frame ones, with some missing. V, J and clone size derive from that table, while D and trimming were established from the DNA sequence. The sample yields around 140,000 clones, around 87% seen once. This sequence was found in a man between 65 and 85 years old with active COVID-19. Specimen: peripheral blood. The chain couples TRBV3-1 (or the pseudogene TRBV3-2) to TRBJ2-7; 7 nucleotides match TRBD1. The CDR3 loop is CASSHRTGREQYF. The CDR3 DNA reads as TGTGCCAGCAGCCACCGGACAGGCCGCGAGCAGTACTTC.